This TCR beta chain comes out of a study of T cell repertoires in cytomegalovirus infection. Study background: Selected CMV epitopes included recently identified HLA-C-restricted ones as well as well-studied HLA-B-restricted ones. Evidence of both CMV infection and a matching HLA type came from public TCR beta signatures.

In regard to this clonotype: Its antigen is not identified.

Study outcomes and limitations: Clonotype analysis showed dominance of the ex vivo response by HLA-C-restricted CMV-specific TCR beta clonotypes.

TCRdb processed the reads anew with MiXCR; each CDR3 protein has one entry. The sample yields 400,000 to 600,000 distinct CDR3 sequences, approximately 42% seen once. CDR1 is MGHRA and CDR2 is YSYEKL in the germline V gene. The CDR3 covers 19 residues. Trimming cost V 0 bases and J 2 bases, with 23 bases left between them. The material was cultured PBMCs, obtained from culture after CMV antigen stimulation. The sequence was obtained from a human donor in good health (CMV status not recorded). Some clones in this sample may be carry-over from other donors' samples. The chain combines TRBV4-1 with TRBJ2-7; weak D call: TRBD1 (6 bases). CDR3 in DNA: TGCGCCAGCAGCCAAGATTGGGGGCTGTTACGGGACGGAACCTACGAGCAGTACTTC. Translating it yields CASSQDWGLLRDGTYEQYF.